These 27 T cell receptor beta chains were sequenced from one sample in a study of blood T cell repertoires in COVID-19. The table came from immunoSEQ multiplex PCR; TCRdb's copy has only in-frame clones and leaves some out. The data show approximately 300,000 clones, with 75% to 95% seen just once and nearly 7% held by the top ten. The specimen sequenced was peripheral blood. Source of these receptors: a woman aged 25 to 45 with COVID-19, enrolled during active disease.

V gene TRBV19 combines with J gene TRBJ1-1, with 7 nucleotides matching TRBD1. Germline CDR1 is LNHDA and CDR2 is SQIVND (reference sequence). The V and J ends lost 4 bases and 2 bases, in that order; junction bases with no gene match: 4. This CDR3 region has 14 residues. CDR3 sequence: CASSTRQGNTEAFF. The CDR3 DNA follows: TGTGCCAGTAGTACCCGACAGGGCAACACTGAAGCTTTCTTT.

Of note for this clone: This sample also contains other DNA sequences that code for the same CDR3. This CDR3 reads CASSPRQGGKTEAFF. For the CDR3, the DNA is TGTGCCAGCTCACCGAGACAGGGTGGAAAAACTGAAGCTTTCTTT. The chain has TRBV18 and TRBJ1-1; TRBD1 matches at 7 bases. The CDR3 is 15 amino acids. The J segment lost 5 bases and the V segment lost 3 bases, leaving 9 bases of the junction unmatched. From germline, CDR1 is KGHSH and CDR2 LQKENI. The complete variable domain, with remaining parts taken from reference TRBV18 and TRBJ1-1, reads NAGVMQNPRHLVRRRGQEARLRCSPMKGHSHVYWYRQLPEEGLKFMVYLQKENIIDESGMPKERFSAEFPKEGPSILRIQQVVRGDSAAYFCASSPRQGGKTEAFFGQGTRLTVV.

A word on this clone: An end of the junction does not agree with germline; a read error may underlie this. The chain links TRBV28 to TRBJ2-7; 7 nucleotides match TRBD1. The CDR3 contains 14 residues. Germline CDR1 MDHEN, CDR2 SYDVKM. The CDR3 DNA sequence: TGTGCCAGCAGTTTCGACAGGGTCCAACAGTTGTGGAACTTC. It yields the protein CASSFDRVQQLWNF.

This chain connects TRBV28 to TRBJ1-5; TRBD1 is a possible D gene (5 bases). CDR1 and CDR2 from the germline V gene are MDHEN and SYDVKM. V shed 6 bases and J shed 3 bases, with 15 bases lying between them. The length of the CDR3 is 15 residues. CDR3 protein: CASSLPGTANQPQHF. In nucleotides, the CDR3 is TGTGCCAGCAGCCTCCCTGGGACTGCCAATCAGCCCCAGCATTTT.

The chain recombines TRBV19 with TRBJ2-7, with D perhaps TRBD2 (6 bases). The CDR3 is 14 residues long. Germline CDR1 LNHDA, CDR2 SQIVND (reference sequence). V lost 7 bases and J lost 2, with 15 bases in between. This CDR3 is CASTKTRGAYEQYF. CDR3 DNA sequence: TGTGCCAGTACAAAGACTAGAGGAGCCTACGAGCAGTACTTC.

The V and J genes are TRBV6-2 or TRBV6-3 and TRBJ2-3; TRBD2 matches at 7 bases. The CDR3 spans 16 residues. Trimming took 0 bases from V and 2 from J; bases not matched to a gene: 5. Germline loops: CDR1 MNHEY, CDR2 SVGEGT. For the CDR3, the DNA is TGTGCCAGCAGTTACTCGAAAGGGAGGGCCACAGATACGCAGTATTTT. Protein: CASSYSKGRATDTQYF.

The V gene is TRBV15, the J gene TRBJ1-5, with unresolved D. This CDR3 has 16 residues. V dropped 0 bases and J dropped 6 bases, with 15 bases sitting between them. Germline assignment: CDR1 LNHNV and CDR2 YYDKDF (reference sequence). In DNA form, the CDR3 reads TGTGCCACCAGCAGAGATTCCCACCTCGGCGGTCAGCCCCAGCATTTT. Translated: CATSRDSHLGGQPQHF.

The chain employs TRBV6-1 and TRBJ1-6; D possibly corresponds to TRBD1 (5 bases). V was pared by 3 bases and J by 9 bases, with 15 bases between. Germline loops: CDR1 MNHNS, CDR2 SASEGT. The CDR3 loop spans 15 amino acids. The CDR3 DNA follows: TGTGCCAGCAGTGACCGGGACTGGCCCGCTTCACCCCTCCACTTT. Translation: CASSDRDWPASPLHF.

In this sample, this clone turned up a few times. The gene calls are TRBV19 and TRBJ2-7, with 9 positions matching TRBD2. Trimming took 0 bases from V and 3 from J; bases not matched to a gene: 3. Germline assignment: CDR1 LNHDA and CDR2 SQIVND (reference sequence). This CDR3 spans 15 amino acids. CDR3: CASSIDSGRGYEQYF. The CDR3 coding sequence is TGTGCCAGTAGTATAGATAGCGGGAGAGGCTACGAGCAGTACTTC. The full variable domain, its missing parts supplied by reference TRBV19 and TRBJ2-7, is DGGITQSPKYLFRKEGQNVTLSCEQNLNHDAMYWYRQDPGQGLRLIYYSQIVNDFQKGDIAEGYSVSREKKESFPLTVTSAQKNPTAFYLCASSIDSGRGYEQYFGPGTRLTVT.

This chain connects TRBV29-1 to TRBJ1-2; 7 positions agree with TRBD1. Germline CDR1 is SQVTM and CDR2 is ANQGSEA. J was trimmed by 5 bases and V by 7 bases; bases with no gene match: 7. This CDR3 region has 12 residues. The CDR3 loop reads CSALGTEYGYTF. The CDR3 coding sequence is TGCAGCGCCCTGGGGACAGAATATGGCTACACCTTC.

The chain has TRBV18 and TRBJ1-2; a possible D gene is TRBD1 (5 bases). V was cut by 2 bases and J by 7 bases, with 11 bases left in between. There are 13 residues in the CDR3. Germline CDR1 and CDR2: KGHSH and LQKENI. The CDR3 is CASSPAGPLGYTF. The CDR3 nucleotides are TGTGCCAGCTCACCAGCGGGGCCGCTTGGCTACACCTTC.

Remarks on this clone: Distinct nucleotide sequences in the sample also encode this CDR3. The chain joins TRBV19 to TRBJ1-5, with D hard to call. Trimming left V 1 base short and J 4 bases short, with 8 bases between. Germline CDR1 reads LNHDA; CDR2 reads SQIVND (reference sequence). This CDR3 spans 14 amino acids. CDR3 sequence (DNA): TGTGCCAGTAGTATAGGAGGTTTTAATCAGCCCCAGCATTTT. As protein: CASSIGGFNQPQHF.

The V call is TRBV5-4, the J call TRBJ2-3, with 11 bases lining up with TRBD2. Germline V gives CDR1 SGHNT, CDR2 YYREEE (reference sequence). Losses at the gene ends were 4 bases for V and 3 bases for J; bases not matched to a gene: 7. CDR3 size: 16 residues. The CDR3 DNA reads TGTGCCAGCAGCCTGCTAGCGGGAGGTCTGACAGATACGCAGTATTTT. This encodes CASSLLAGGLTDTQYF.

There are a few counts of this clone. The J gene is TRBJ1-1, the V gene TRBV7-9; no definite D call. Germline CDR1 SEHNR, CDR2 FQNEAQ (reference sequence). Between the trimmed V and J ends, which lost 5 bases and 1 base, there was a span of 14 bases. This CDR3 has 15 residues. For the CDR3, the DNA is TGTGCCAGCAGCCCGGAGGGAAGACCGAACACTGAAGCTTTCTTT. Translation: CASSPEGRPNTEAFF.

The CDR3: CASSEARSTTYEQYF. CDR3 coding DNA: TGTGCCAGCAGTGAAGCGCGATCCACTACCTACGAGCAGTACTTC. The genes are TRBV2 and TRBJ2-7; D gene uncertain. The CDR3 spans 15 residues. Germline CDR1 and CDR2: SNHLY and FYNNEI. V lost 0 bases, J lost 2 bases, and 11 bases lay in between.

The chain joins TRBV11-2 to TRBJ1-6, with TRBD1 as a possible D gene (5 bases). This CDR3 has 15 amino acids. The V gene's germline CDR1 is SGHAT and CDR2 FQNNGV. V lost 8 bases and J lost 7, with 18 bases in between. CDR3 residues: CASSSRGFLNSPLHF. For the CDR3, the DNA is TGTGCCAGCTCCTCCCGGGGGTTCCTAAATTCACCCCTCCACTTT.

There are a few counts of this clone. The chain uses TRBV5-1 and TRBJ1-1, with D possibly matching TRBD1 (5 bases). V was cut by 0 bases and J by 5 bases, with 20 bases left in between. The germline CDR1 and CDR2 sequences are SGHRS and YFSETQ. The CDR3 is made up of 17 amino acids. CDR3 amino acids: CASSLAGGSGVWTEAFF. CDR3 bases: TGCGCCAGCAGCTTGGCCGGTGGGTCGGGGGTGTGGACTGAAGCTTTCTTT.

This chain joins TRBV29-1 and TRBJ2-5; TRBD2 matches at 11 bases. Germline V CDR1 and CDR2: SQVTM, ANQGSEA. The CDR3 sequence is 15 residues long. Trimming removed 6 bases from V and 2 bases from J; junction bases left unmatched: 8. CDR3 in amino acids: CSVKGGLAAQETQYF. CDR3 in DNA: TGCAGCGTCAAGGGGGGACTAGCGGCTCAAGAGACCCAGTACTTC. Using reference TRBV29-1 and TRBJ2-5 for the parts outside the CDR3, the full variable domain is SAVISQKPSRDICQRGTSLTIQCQVDSQVTMMFWYRQQPGQSLTLIATANQGSEATYESGFVIDKFPISRPNLTFSTLTVSNMSPEDSSIYLCSVKGGLAAQETQYFGPGTRLLVL.

The V call is TRBV2, the J call TRBJ2-7; 8 positions agree with TRBD1. Trimming at V came to 2 bases and at J to 6 bases, leaving 0 bases not matched to a gene. There are 12 residues in the CDR3. The germline gives CDR1 SNHLY, CDR2 FYNNEI. The CDR3 DNA sequence: TGTGCCAGCAGTGAAACAGGGGGCGAGCAGTACTTC. This sequence encodes CASSETGGEQYF.

The V call is TRBV21-1, the J call TRBJ1-5; the table's D call, TRBD1, was not checked against the DNA. TRBV21-1 is a known pseudogene. This CDR3 spans 15 amino acids. CDR3 sequence reads: CASSYRGVNNQPQHF. DNA for the CDR3: TGTGCCAGCTCCTACAGGGGGGTAAACAATCAGCCCCAGCATTTT.

The chain has TRBV7-2 and TRBJ1-6, with D tentatively TRBD1 (6 bases). The ends were cut back, 5 bases at V and 7 bases at J, with 15 bases in the middle. Per germline, CDR1 SGHTA and CDR2 FQGNSA. This CDR3 contains 15 residues. CDR3 protein: CASSKTRGLNSPLHF. In DNA, the CDR3 is TGTGCCAGCAGCAAAACCAGGGGTCTGAATTCACCCCTCCACTTT.

V usage is TRBV9 and J usage is TRBJ1-6; D is possibly TRBD1 (6 bases). The length of the CDR3 is 15 residues. Germline V CDR1 and CDR2: SGDLS, YYNGEE. The V and J ends lost 6 bases and 7 bases respectively, with 17 bases between them. The CDR3 protein is CASTLTGNGNSPLHF. In nucleotides, the CDR3 is TGTGCCAGCACCCTAACAGGGAACGGGAATTCACCCCTCCACTTT.

The V gene is TRBV30, the J gene TRBJ1-4, with unresolved D. The V and J ends lost 0 bases and 7 bases respectively, with 9 bases between them. Germline CDR1 and CDR2: GTSNPN and SVGIG (reference sequence). The CDR3 spans 13 residues. CDR3 protein: CAWSVEGGEKLFF. The CDR3, as DNA: TGTGCCTGGAGTGTGGAGGGAGGTGAAAAACTGTTTTTT. The full variable domain, its missing parts supplied by reference TRBV30 and TRBJ1-4, is SQTIHQWPATLVQPVGSPLSLECTVEGTSNPNLYWYRQAAGRGLQLLFYSVGIGQISSEVPQNLSASRPQDRQFILSSKKLLLSDSGFYLCAWSVEGGEKLFFGSGTQLSVL.

Only one count was recorded for this clone. Additional DNA sequences in this sample encode the identical CDR3. The chain uses TRBV18 and TRBJ1-1; D gene unclear. In germline, CDR1 is KGHSH, CDR2 LQKENI. V shed 1 base and J shed 0 bases, with 3 bases lying between them. CDR3 length: 13 amino acids. CDR3 nucleotide sequence: TGTGCCAGCTCACCACAGCTGAACACTGAAGCTTTCTTT. This gives the protein CASSPQLNTEAFF.

The chain employs TRBV28 and TRBJ1-1, with TRBD1 as a possible D gene (5 bases). Germline CDR1 and CDR2: MDHEN and SYDVKM. Trimming shortened V by 10 bases and J by 6 bases, and 15 bases separated the two germline ends. This CDR3 contains 12 residues. The CDR3 coding sequence is TGTGCCACCCTGGGGGGAGAACCTGAAGCTTTCTTT. It specifies CATLGGEPEAFF.

V and J are TRBV2 and TRBJ2-1, with TRBD2 matching 8 bases. J was trimmed by 5 bases and V by 6 bases; bases with no gene match: 12. Per the germline V gene, CDR1 is SNHLY and CDR2 is FYNNEI. The CDR3 has 16 amino acids. The CDR3 region has the DNA TGTGCCAGCAGGGGTCATAGCGGGATCAGCGACAATGAGCAGTTCTTC. Amino acids: CASRGHSGISDNEQFF.

The chain couples TRBV3-1 (or the pseudogene TRBV3-2) to TRBJ2-7, with 7 bases lining up with TRBD1. Germline V gives CDR1 LGHDT, CDR2 YNNKEL (reference sequence). The CDR3 is 15 amino acids. Germline trimming cut 4 bases from V and 3 bases from J; bases unmatched to any gene: 9. This chain's CDR3 is CASSPGTERGYEQYF. CDR3 bases: TGTGCCAGCAGCCCCGGGACAGAAAGGGGCTACGAGCAGTACTTC.